This TCR beta chain was captured in a study of regulatory T cells in long-lasting Graves disease. The sample's time point: newly diagnosed GD, antithyroid drugs for less than 3 months. With RNA extracted from PBMCs as input, the TCR library was made. From germline, CDR1 is LGHNA and CDR2 YNFKEQ. The V end lost 0 bases, the J end lost 6 bases, and 11 bases lay between the germline ends. The CDR3 contains 15 residues. Arm-PCR of CDR3 regions and iRepertoire HTBI primers were used to build TCR beta libraries. TCRdb passed the multiplex PCR reads through MiXCR, listing each CDR3 protein once. This table holds fewer than 500,000 distinct CDR3 sequences, around 15% found once. These records were also assigned to another study, of T cells in Graves' hyperthyroidism and ophthalmopathy.

The clonotype originates from a middle-aged man with Graves disease. The V and J genes are TRBV4-2 and TRBJ2-2; either TRBD1 or TRBD2 may fit D (6 bases each). Sample: peripheral blood mononuclear cells (PBMCs), taken at new diagnosis, from a patient treated with antithyroid drugs. CDR3 region: CASSQERGRSGELFF. The CDR3 region has the DNA TGTGCCAGCAGCCAAGAGAGGGGGAGGTCCGGGGAGCTGTTTTTT.